Detailed here is one T cell receptor beta chain. This sample stems from a study of shared clonotypes between healthy human individuals. V lost 0 bases, J lost 3 bases, and 9 bases stayed unmatched. CDR1 LGHNA and CDR2 YSLEER come from the germline V gene. The CDR3 runs to 17 residues. Using immunoSEQ multiplex PCR, the repertoire was profiled, and TCRdb retains in-frame clones only, with some absent. This table holds millions of clones, around 94% found once. This clonotype was sampled from a man younger than 35 in good health. The sample taken for sequencing was naive CD4+ T cells sorted from blood. Subset here: CD45RA+ positively selected. The gene calls are TRBV4-3 and TRBJ2-3, with TRBD2 identical over 7 bases. Here the CDR3 DNA reads TGCGCCAGCAGCCAAGATTGGGCGGGAGTTCGAACAGATACGCAGTATTTT. This gives the protein CASSQDWAGVRTDTQYF.